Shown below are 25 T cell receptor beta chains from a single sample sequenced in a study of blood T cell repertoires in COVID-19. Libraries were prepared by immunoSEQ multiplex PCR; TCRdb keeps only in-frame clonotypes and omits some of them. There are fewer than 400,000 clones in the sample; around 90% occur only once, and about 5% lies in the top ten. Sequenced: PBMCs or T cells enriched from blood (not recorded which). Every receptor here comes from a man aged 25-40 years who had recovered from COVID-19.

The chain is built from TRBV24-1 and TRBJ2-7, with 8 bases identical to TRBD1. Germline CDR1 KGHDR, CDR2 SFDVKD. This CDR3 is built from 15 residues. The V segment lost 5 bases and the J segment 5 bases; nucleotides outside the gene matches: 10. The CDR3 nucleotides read TGTGCCACCAGTGCCAATCCCGGACAGGGTGACGAGCAGTACTTC. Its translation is CATSANPGQGDEQYF.

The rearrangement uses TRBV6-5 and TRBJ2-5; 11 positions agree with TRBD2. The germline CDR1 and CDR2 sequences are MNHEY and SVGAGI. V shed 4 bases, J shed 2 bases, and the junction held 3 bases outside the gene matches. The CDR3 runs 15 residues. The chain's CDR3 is CASSSWTSGQETQYF. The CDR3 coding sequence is TGTGCCAGCAGTTCCTGGACTAGCGGGCAAGAGACCCAGTACTTC.

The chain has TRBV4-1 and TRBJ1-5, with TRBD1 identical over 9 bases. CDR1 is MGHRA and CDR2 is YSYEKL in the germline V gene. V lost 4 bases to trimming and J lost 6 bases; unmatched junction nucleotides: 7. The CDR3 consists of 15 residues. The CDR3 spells CASSLTQGAGQPQHF. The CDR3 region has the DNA TGCGCCAGCAGCCTCACACAGGGGGCTGGTCAGCCCCAGCATTTT.

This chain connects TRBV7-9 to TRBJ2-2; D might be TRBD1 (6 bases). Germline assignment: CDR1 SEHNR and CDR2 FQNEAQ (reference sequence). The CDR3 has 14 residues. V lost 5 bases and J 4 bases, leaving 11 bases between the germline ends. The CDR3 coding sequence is TGTGCCAGCAGCCCCAGAGGGGGCACCGGGGAGCTGTTTTTT. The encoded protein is CASSPRGGTGELFF. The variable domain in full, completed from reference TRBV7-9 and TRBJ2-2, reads DTGVSQNPRHKITKRGQNVTFRCDPISEHNRLYWYRQTLGQGPEFLTYFQNEAQLEKSRLLSDRFSAERPKGSFSTLEIQRTEQGDSAMYLCASSPRGGTGELFFGEGSRLTVL.

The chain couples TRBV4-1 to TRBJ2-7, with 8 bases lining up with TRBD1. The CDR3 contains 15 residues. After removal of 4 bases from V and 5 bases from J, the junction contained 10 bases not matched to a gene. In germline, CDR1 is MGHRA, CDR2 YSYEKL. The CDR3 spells CASSPHGQGGDEQYF. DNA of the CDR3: TGCGCCAGCAGCCCCCATGGACAGGGAGGTGACGAGCAGTACTTC.

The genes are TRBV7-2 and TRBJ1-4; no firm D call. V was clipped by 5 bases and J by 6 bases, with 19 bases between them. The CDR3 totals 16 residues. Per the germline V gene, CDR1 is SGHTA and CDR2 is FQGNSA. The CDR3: CASSLQSGLGDEKLFF. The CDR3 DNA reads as TGTGCCAGCAGCCTACAGTCTGGTTTGGGAGATGAAAAACTGTTTTTT.

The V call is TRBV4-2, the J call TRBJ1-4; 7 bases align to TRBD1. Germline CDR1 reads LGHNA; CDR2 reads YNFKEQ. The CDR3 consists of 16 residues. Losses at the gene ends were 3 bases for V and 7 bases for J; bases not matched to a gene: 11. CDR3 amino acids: CASSHDPGQPGEKLFF. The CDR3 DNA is TGTGCCAGCAGCCATGACCCGGGACAGCCGGGTGAAAAACTGTTTTTT.

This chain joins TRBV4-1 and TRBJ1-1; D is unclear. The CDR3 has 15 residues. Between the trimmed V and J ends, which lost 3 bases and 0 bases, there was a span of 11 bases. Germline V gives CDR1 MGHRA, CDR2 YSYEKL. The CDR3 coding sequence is TGCGCCAGCAGCCAGGGCCGTGCCATGAACACTGAAGCTTTCTTT. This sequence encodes CASSQGRAMNTEAFF.

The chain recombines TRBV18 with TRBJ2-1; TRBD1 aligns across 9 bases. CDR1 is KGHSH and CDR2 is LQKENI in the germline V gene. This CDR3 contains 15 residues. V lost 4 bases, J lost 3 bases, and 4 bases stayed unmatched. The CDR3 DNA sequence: TGTGCCAGCTCACTCCGGGACAGGGACTACAATGAGCAGTTCTTC. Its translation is CASSLRDRDYNEQFF.

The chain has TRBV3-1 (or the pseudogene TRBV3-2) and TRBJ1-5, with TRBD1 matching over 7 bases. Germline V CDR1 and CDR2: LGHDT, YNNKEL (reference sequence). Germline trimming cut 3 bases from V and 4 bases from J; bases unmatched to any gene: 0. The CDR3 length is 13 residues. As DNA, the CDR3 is TGTGCCAGCAGCCAGACAGGGAATCAGCCCCAGCATTTT. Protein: CASSQTGNQPQHF.

CDR3 amino acids: CASSDGQYEQYF. The CDR3 nucleotides read TGTGCCAGCAGTGACGGCCAGTACGAGCAGTACTTC. The rearrangement links TRBV6-4 to TRBJ2-7; D not resolved. This CDR3 is built from 12 residues. CDR1 is MRHNA, CDR2 SNTAGT, per germline. With 2 bases removed from V and 4 bases from J, the gap between germline ends came to 6 bases.

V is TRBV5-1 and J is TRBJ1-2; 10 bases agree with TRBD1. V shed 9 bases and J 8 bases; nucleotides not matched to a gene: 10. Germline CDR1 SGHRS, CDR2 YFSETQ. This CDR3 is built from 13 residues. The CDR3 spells CATRKGTGDGYTF. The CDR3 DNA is TGCGCCACCCGTAAGGGGACAGGGGACGGCTACACCTTC.

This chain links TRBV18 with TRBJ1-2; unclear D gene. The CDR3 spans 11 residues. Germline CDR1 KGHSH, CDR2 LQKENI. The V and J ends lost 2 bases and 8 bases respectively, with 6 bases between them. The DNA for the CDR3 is TGTGCCAGCTCACCAGAGATAGGCTACACCTTC. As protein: CASSPEIGYTF.

The CDR3, as DNA: TGTGCCAGCAGCCCAATGCCCGGGACTAGCGATTACAATGAGCAGTTCTTC. Translated, it gives CASSPMPGTSDYNEQFF. V gene TRBV3-1 (or the pseudogene TRBV3-2) combines with J gene TRBJ2-1, with 10 bases fitting TRBD2. Germline V CDR1 and CDR2: LGHDT, YNNKEL (reference sequence). Trimming at V came to 4 bases and at J to 4 bases, leaving 10 bases not matched to a gene. This CDR3 has 17 residues.

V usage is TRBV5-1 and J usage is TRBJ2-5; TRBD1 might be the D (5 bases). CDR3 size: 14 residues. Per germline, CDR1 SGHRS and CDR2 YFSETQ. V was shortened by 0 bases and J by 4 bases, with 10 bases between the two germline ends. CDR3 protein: CASSLVGHGETQYF. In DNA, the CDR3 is TGCGCCAGCAGCTTGGTCGGACATGGAGAGACCCAGTACTTC.

The CDR3 region is CASRAGGFSGNTIYF. In DNA, the CDR3 is TGTGCCAGCAGGGCGGGGGGGTTCTCTGGAAACACCATATATTTT. J is TRBJ1-3 and V is TRBV28; D is possibly TRBD1 (5 bases). V was clipped by 6 bases and J by 0 bases, with 12 bases between them. CDR3 length: 15 residues. Germline assignment: CDR1 MDHEN and CDR2 SYDVKM.

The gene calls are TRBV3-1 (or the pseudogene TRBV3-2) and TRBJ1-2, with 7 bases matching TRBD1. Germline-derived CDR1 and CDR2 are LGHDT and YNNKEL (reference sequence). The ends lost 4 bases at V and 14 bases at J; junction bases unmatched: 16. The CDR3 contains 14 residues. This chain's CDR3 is CASSPRQGGLRRTF. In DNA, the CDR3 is TGTGCCAGCAGCCCCCGACAGGGCGGGTTGAGGAGGACCTTC.

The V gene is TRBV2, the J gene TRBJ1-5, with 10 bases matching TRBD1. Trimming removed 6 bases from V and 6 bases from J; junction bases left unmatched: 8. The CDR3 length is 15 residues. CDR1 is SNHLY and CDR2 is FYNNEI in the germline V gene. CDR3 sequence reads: CASSRDRGIPQPQHF. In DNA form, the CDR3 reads TGTGCCAGCAGCCGGGACAGGGGAATTCCTCAGCCCCAGCATTTT. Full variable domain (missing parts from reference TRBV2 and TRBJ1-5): EPEVTQTPSHQVTQMGQEVILRCVPISNHLYFYWYRQILGQKVEFLVSFYNNEISEKSEIFDDQFSVERPDGSNFTLKIRSTKLEDSAMYFCASSRDRGIPQPQHFGDGTRLSIL.

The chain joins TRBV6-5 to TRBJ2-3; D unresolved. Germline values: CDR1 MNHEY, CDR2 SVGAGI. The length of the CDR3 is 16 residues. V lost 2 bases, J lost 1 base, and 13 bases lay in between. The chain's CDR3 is CASSYPLESGTDTQYF. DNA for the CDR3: TGTGCCAGCAGTTACCCCCTCGAGAGTGGCACAGATACGCAGTATTTT.

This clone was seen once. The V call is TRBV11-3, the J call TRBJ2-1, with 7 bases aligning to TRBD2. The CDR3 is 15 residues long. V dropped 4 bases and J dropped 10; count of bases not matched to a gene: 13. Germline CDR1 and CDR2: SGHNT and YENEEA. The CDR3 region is CASSSLSAGVIEQFF. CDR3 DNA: TGTGCCAGCAGCTCCCTTAGCGCGGGAGTCATCGAGCAGTTCTTC.

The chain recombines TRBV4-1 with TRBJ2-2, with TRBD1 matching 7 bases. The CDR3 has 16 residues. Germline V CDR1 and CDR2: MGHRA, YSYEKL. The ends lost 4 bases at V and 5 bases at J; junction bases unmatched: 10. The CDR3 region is CASSPTGAPGTGELFF. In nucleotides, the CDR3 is TGCGCCAGCAGCCCCACAGGGGCTCCTGGAACCGGGGAGCTGTTTTTT.

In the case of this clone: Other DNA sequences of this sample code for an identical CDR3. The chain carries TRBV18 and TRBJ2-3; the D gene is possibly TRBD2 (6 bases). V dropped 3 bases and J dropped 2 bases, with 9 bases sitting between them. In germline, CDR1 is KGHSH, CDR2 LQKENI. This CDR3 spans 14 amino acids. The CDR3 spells CASSPAGSTDTQYF. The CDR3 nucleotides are TGTGCCAGCTCACCTGCGGGATCCACAGATACGCAGTATTTT.

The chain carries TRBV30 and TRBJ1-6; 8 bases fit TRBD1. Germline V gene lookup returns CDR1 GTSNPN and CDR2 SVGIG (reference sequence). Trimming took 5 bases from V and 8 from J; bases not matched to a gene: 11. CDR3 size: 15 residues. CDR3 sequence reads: CAWDGQGGSDSPLHF. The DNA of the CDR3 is TGTGCCTGGGATGGACAGGGAGGTAGCGATTCACCCCTCCACTTT.

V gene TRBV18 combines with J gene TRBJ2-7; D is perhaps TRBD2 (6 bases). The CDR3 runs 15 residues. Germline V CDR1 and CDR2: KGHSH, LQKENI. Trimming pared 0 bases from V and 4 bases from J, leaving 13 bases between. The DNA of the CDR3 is TGTGCCAGCTCACCACCGTCGGGGGATTTTTACGAGCAGTACTTC. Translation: CASSPPSGDFYEQYF.

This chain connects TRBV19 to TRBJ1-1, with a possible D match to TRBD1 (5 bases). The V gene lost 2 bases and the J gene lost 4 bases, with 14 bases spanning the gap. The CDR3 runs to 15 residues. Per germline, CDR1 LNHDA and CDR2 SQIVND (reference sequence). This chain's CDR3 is CASSIPWQGPTEAFF. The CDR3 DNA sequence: TGTGCCAGTAGTATACCTTGGCAGGGTCCCACTGAAGCTTTCTTT.